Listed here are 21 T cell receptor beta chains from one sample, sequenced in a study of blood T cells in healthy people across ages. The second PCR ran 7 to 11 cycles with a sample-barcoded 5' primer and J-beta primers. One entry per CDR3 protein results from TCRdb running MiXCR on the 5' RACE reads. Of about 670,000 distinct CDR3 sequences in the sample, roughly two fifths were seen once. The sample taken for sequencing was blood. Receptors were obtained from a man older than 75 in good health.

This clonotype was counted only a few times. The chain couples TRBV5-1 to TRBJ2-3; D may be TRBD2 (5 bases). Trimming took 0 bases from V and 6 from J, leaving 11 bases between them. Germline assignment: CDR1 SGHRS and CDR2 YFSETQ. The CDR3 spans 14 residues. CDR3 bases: TGCGCCAGCAGCTTGGACCAGACTACGGATACGCAGTATTTT. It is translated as CASSLDQTTDTQYF.

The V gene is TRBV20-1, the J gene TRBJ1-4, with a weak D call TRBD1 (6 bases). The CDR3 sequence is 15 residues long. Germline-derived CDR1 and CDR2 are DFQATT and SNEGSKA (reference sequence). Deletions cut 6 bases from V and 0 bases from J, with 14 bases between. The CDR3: CSAADRRTTNEKLFF. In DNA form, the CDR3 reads TGCAGTGCGGCAGACAGGAGGACAACTAATGAAAAACTGTTTTTT.

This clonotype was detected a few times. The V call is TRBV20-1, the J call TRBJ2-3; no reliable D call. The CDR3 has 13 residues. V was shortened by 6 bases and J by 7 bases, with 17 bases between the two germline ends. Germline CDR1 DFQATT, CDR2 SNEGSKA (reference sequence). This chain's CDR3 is CSAKDPFSNTQYF. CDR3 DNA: TGCAGTGCCAAAGACCCCTTCTCGAATACGCAGTATTTT.

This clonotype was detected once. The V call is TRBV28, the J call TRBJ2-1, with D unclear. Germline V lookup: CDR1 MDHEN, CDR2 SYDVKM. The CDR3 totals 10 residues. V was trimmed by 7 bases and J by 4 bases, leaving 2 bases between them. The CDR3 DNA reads TGTGCCAGCAATTACAATGAGCAGTTCTTC. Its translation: CASNYNEQFF.

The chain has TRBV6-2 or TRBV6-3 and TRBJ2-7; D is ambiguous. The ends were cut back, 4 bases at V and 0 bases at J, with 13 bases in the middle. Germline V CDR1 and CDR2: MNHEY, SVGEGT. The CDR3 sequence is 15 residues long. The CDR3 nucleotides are TGTGCCAGCAGTTCGTTGGTTCTTAGCTCCTACGAGCAGTACTTC. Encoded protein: CASSSLVLSSYEQYF.

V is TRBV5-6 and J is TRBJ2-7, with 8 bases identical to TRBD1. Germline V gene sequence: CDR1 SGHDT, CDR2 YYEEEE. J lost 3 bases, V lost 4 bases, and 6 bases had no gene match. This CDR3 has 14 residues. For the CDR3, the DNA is TGTGCCAGCAGCCGAACGGGACAGGTCTACGAGCAGTACTTC. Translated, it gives CASSRTGQVYEQYF. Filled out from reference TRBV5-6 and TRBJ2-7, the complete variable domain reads DAGVTQSPTHLIKTRGQQVTLRCSPKSGHDTVSWYQQALGQGPQFIFQYYEEEERQRGNFPDRFSGHQFPNYSSELNVNALLLGDSALYLCASSRTGQVYEQYFGPGTRLTVT.

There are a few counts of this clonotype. CDR3 nucleotides: TGCAGTGCCCCTACCCGCCCCCTCGATACGCAGTATTTT. Amino acid sequence: CSAPTRPLDTQYF. The chain combines TRBV20-1 with TRBJ2-3; D not resolved. The CDR3 totals 13 residues. The germline CDR1 and CDR2 sequences are DFQATT and SNEGSKA (reference sequence). Between the trimmed V and J ends, which lost 6 bases and 6 bases, there was a span of 16 bases.

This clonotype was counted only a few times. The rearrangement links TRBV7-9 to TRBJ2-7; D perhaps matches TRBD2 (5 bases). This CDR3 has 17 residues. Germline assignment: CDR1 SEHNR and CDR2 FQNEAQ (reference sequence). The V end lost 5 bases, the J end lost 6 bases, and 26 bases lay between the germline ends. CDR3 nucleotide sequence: TGTGCCAGCAGCCACCCTCAAGCGGTGCCCCTTTCAAGCGAGCAGTACTTC. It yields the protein CASSHPQAVPLSSEQYF. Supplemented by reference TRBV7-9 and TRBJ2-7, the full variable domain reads DTGVSQNPRHKITKRGQNVTFRCDPISEHNRLYWYRQTLGQGPEFLTYFQNEAQLEKSRLLSDRFSAERPKGSFSTLEIQRTEQGDSAMYLCASSHPQAVPLSSEQYFGPGTRLTVT.

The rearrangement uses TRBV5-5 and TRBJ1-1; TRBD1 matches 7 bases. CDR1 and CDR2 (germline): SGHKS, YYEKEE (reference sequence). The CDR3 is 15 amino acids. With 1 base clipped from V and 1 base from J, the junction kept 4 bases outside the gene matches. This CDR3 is CASSLTPGGNTEAFF. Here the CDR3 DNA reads TGTGCCAGCAGCTTGACACCAGGGGGGAACACTGAAGCTTTCTTT.

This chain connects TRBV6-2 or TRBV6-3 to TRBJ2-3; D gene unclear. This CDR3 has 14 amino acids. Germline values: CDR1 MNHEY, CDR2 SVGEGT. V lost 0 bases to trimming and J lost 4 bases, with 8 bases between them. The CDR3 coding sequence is TGTGCCAGCAGTTACTCGAGTAGGGCAGATACGCAGTATTTT. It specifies CASSYSSRADTQYF.

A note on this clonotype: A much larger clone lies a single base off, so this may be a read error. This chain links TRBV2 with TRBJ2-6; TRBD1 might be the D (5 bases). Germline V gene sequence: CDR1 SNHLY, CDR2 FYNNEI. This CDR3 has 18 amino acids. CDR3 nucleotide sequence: TGTGCCAGCCAAACCGGAAACAGATTCCTCTCTGGGGCCAACGTCATGACTTTC. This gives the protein CASQTGNRFLSGANVMTF.

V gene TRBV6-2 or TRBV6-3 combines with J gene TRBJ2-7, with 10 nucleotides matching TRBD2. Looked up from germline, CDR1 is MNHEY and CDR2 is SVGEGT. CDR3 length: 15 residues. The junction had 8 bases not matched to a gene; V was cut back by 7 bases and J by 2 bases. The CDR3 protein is CASNIRTSGTYEQYF. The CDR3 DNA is TGTGCCAGCAACATTCGGACTAGCGGAACCTACGAGCAGTACTTC.

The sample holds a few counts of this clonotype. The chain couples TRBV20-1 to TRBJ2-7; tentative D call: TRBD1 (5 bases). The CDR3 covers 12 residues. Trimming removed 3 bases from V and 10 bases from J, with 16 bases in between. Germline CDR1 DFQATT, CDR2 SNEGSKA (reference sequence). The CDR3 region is CSASPFGQGQYF. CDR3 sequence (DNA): TGCAGTGCTAGCCCTTTTGGTCAGGGTCAGTACTTC.

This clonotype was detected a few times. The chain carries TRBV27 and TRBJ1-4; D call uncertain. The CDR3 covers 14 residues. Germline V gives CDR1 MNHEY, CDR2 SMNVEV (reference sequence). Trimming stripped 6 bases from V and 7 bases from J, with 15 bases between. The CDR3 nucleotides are TGTGCCAGCAGGGCCTCCCTGGCGGGTGAAAAACTGTTTTTT. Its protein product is CASRASLAGEKLFF.

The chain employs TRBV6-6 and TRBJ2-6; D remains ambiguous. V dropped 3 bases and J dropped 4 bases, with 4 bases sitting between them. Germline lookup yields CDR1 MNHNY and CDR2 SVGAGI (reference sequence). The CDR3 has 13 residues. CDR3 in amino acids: CASSYTGANVLTF. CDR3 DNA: TGTGCCAGCAGTTATACCGGGGCCAACGTCCTGACTTTC.

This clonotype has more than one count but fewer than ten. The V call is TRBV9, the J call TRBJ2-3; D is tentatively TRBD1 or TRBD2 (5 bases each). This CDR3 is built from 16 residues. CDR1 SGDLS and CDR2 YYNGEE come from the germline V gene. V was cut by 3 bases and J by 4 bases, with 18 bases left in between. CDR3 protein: CASSARGTASADTQYF. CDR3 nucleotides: TGTGCCAGCAGCGCCCGAGGGACGGCATCGGCAGATACGCAGTATTTT.

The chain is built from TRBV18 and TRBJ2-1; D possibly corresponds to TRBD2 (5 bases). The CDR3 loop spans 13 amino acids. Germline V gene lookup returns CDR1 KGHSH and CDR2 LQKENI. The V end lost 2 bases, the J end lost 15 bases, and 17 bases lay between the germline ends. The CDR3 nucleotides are TGTGCCAGCTCACCAATTACGTTATCTGAGGGGTTCTTC. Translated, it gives CASSPITLSEGFF.

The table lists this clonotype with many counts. In DNA form, the CDR3 reads TGTGCCAGCAATAGGATAGAGGACCCCTCAATGAGAGAGACCCAGTACTTC. Its protein product is CASNRIEDPSMRETQYF. The chain employs TRBV7-2 and TRBJ2-5; no firm D call. Germline V gene data show CDR1 as SGHTA and CDR2 as FQGNSA. The CDR3 contains 17 residues. V was pared by 7 bases and J by 4 bases, with 25 bases between.

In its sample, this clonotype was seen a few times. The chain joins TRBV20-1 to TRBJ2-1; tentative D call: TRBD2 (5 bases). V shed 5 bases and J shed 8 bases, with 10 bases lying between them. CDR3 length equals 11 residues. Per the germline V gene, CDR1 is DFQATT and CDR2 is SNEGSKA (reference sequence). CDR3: CSAGGGHEQFF. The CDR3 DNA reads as TGCAGTGCTGGAGGTGGTCATGAGCAGTTCTTC.

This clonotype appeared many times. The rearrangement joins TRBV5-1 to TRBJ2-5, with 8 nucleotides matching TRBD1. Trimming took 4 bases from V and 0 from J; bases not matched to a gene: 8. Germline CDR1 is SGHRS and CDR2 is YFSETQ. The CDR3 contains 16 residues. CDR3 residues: CASSPQGTGYQETQYF. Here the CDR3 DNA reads TGCGCCAGCAGCCCCCAAGGGACAGGATACCAAGAGACCCAGTACTTC.

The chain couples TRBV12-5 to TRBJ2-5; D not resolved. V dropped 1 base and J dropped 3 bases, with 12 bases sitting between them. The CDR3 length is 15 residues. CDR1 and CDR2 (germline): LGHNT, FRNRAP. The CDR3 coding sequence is TGTGCTAGTGGTTTGGGACGACCAATCAAAGAGACCCAGTACTTC. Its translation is CASGLGRPIKETQYF.